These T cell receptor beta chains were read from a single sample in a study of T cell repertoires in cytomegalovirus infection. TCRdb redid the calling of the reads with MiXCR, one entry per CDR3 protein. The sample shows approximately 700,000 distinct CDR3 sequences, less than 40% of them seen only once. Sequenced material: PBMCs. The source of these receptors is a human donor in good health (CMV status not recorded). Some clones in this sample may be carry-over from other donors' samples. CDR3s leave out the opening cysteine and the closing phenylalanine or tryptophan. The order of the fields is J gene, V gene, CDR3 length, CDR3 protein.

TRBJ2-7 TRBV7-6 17 ASSLGHLNTGGGVHEQY
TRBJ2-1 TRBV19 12 AISKTGSYNEQF
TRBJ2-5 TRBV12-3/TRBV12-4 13 ASSLTRQPQETQY
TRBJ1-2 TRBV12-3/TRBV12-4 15 ASSLRRTALPLYGYT
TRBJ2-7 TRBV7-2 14 ASSLEVRGGSYEQY
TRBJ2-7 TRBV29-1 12 SVRGGGSSYEQY
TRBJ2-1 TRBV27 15 ASSAGTDPLGYNEQF
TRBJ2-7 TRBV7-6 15 ASSPRLAGVEAYEQY
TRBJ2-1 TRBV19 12 ASRQGSSYNEQF
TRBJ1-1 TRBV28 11 ASIGGGRTEAF
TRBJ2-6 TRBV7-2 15 ASSLESGARGANVLT
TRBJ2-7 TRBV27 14 ASSPSQVAGDDEQY
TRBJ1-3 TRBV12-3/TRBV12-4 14 ASSIPGQPSGNTIY